A single T cell receptor (beta chain) is shown here with its context. Its antigen is as yet unknown. The source of the sample is a study of cytomegalovirus exposure and HLA in healthy donors. Study-wide points: One cluster of highly shared sequence variants probably arose as a sequencing artifact. Common viral pathogens seemed to be connected with several of the most significant clusters, according to a later analysis. In a later analysis, a genetic analysis reported fewer productive-TCR N-insertions in an Asian-associated ancestry cluster than the cohort average. Data from an earlier analysis indicated that most TCR beta V segments were productive either about 87% or about 30% of the time.

The CDR3 runs 16 residues. V dropped 2 bases and J dropped 0; count of bases not matched to a gene: 1. The germline CDR1 and CDR2 sequences are MNHEY and SVGAGI. A multiplex PCR was run with 60 Vbeta primers and 13 Jbeta primers. Sequencing used immunoSEQ multiplex PCR; TCRdb keeps in-frame clones, though not all of them. The table has about 81,000 clones, 70% to 90% seen once. The chain is built from TRBV6-5 and TRBJ2-2; 9 bases agree with TRBD2. Sequencing was carried out using PBMCs. The sequence was collected from a man between 18 and 29 years old in good health and CMV-seronegative. CDR3 residues: CASSYRTSANTGELFF. For the CDR3, the DNA is TGTGCCAGCAGTTACCGGACTAGCGCGAACACCGGGGAGCTGTTTTTT.